This T cell receptor beta chain was retrieved from a study of blood T cell repertoires in COVID-19. The assay was immunoSEQ multiplex PCR, and TCRdb's table has in-frame clones only and misses some. Of hundreds of thousands of clones in the sample, around 88% are singletons; the top ten hold 6% to 7%. Which cohort a participant joined came from the clinical history participants gave. Germline V gene data show CDR1 as MNHNS and CDR2 as SASEGT. The length of the CDR3 is 14 residues. V gave up 2 bases and J gave up 1 base, with 9 bases separating them. Sequences were obtained from PBMCs or T cells enriched from blood (not recorded which). This clonotype was sampled from a woman in her forties who had recovered from COVID-19. V is TRBV6-1 and J is TRBJ2-7; D possibly corresponds to TRBD2 (5 bases). This chain's CDR3 is CASSERAGSYEQYF. DNA of the CDR3: TGTGCCAGCAGTGAACGGGCGGGTTCCTACGAGCAGTACTTC.